This T cell receptor (beta chain) was sequenced during a study of T cells in Graves' hyperthyroidism and ophthalmopathy. General observations from the study: Most clonotypes expanded in the thyroid (above 0.001) were also present in blood.

The V gene end was trimmed by 2 bases and the J gene end by 11 bases; junction bases not matched to a gene: 9. This CDR3 is built from 15 residues. Germline CDR1 is MNHEY and CDR2 is SVGAGI. Note on this clonotype: Its antigen is undetermined.

Graves' hyperthyroidism was deemed stable given no ophthalmopathy progression within 18 months. On the basis of clinical symptoms, serum thyroxine and TRAb, thyroid ultrasound and orbital computed tomography, diagnoses were made. PBMCs were obtained from approximately 9.2 ml fresh peripheral blood. The CDR3 regions of TCR beta were amplified from RNA transcripts. First-round RT-PCR with HTBI primers amplified the TCR CDR3 region. From the multiplex PCR reads, TCRdb called clonotypes with MiXCR, one entry per CDR3 protein. Altogether under 400,000 distinct CDR3 sequences are present, approximately 25% being singletons, with the ten largest covering about 73%.

The TCR originated in a man aged 45-65 years with Graves' hyperthyroidism. V usage is TRBV6-5 and J usage is TRBJ2-4; 10 bases are a match to TRBD2. The sample consisted of blood. The CDR3 region is CASSYQQRTSGVQYF. The CDR3 DNA is TGTGCCAGCAGTTACCAACAACGGACTAGCGGCGTTCAGTACTTC.